This T cell receptor beta chain came from a study of blood T cells in healthy people across ages. The wider study: Through template switching, about one barcoded beta molecule was captured per two T cells, as measured in model experiments.

Germline V lookup: CDR1 SGHTA, CDR2 FQGNSA. Trimming removed 5 bases from V and 4 bases from J, with 15 bases in between. The CDR3 sequence is 15 residues long. This clonotype was seen repeatedly, ten times or more. Primed by a sample-barcoded 5' primer and a J-beta primer mix, a second PCR proceeded for about 6 to 11 cycles. In TCRdb, the 5' RACE reads were re-called with MiXCR into one record per CDR3 protein. The table has some 800,000 distinct CDR3 sequences, around a quarter seen once. A further study also used this sample, focusing on T cells of mothers and their children. This second study notes: In this cohort, donors were three healthy Caucasian mothers plus their six children. RNA that had been extracted went wholly into cDNA synthesis, at roughly 1.5 ug per 15 ul. Sequencing got over 10 million TCR beta CDR3 reads from each mother and a few million from each child.

The receptor comes from a boy aged 5 to 17 in good health. The chain combines TRBV7-2 with TRBJ2-1; a weak D match, TRBD1 (5 bases). Material for sequencing was blood. The chain's CDR3 is CASSVDSGPYNEQFF. DNA for the CDR3: TGTGCCAGCAGCGTAGACAGTGGACCATACAATGAGCAGTTCTTC.